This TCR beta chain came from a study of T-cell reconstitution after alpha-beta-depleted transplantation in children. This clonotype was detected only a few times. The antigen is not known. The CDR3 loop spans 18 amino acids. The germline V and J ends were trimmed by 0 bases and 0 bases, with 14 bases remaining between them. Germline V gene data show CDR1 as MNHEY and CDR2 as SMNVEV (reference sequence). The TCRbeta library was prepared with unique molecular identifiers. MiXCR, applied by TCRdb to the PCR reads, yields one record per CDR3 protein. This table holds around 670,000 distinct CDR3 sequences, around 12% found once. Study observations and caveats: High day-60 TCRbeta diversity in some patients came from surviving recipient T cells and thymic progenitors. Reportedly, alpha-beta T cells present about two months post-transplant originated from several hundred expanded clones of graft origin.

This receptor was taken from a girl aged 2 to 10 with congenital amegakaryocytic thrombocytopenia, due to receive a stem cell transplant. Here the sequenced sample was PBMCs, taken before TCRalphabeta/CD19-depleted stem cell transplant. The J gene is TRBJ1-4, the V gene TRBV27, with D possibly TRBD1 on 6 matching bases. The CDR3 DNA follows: TGTGCCAGCAGTTTATCGATCGGCGAGGGGGCAACTAATGAAAAACTGTTTTTT. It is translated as CASSLSIGEGATNEKLFF.